This T cell receptor beta chain was retrieved from a study of long-term antiretroviral therapy in people with HIV. Study-wide points: The study found that diversity rose after ART but stayed below transplant donor controls.

An immunoSEQ assay, version v3.0, was performed at survey level. TCRdb's table, derived via immunoSEQ multiplex PCR, lists solely in-frame clones and lacks some. Among 20,000 to 25,000 clones listed, 80% to 95% were seen once. With 10 bases removed from V and 7 bases from J, the gap between germline ends came to 23 bases. The CDR3 is made up of 15 amino acids. Germline-derived CDR1 and CDR2 are SNHLY and FYNNEI. HIV-positive participants all received treatment in the United States. Worth noting for this clone: What it binds is unknown.

Source: unsorted PBMCs, taken 4.4 years after starting antiretroviral therapy. The clonotype was recovered from a woman in her 50s with HIV. The V call is TRBV2, the J call TRBJ2-1; D perhaps matches TRBD1 (7 bases). CDR3 loop: CATPEGAKSNNEQFF. CDR3 DNA: TGTGCCACTCCGGAGGGGGCAAAATCAAATAATGAGCAGTTCTTC. Using reference TRBV2 and TRBJ2-1 for the parts outside the CDR3, the full variable domain is EPEVTQTPSHQVTQMGQEVILRCVPISNHLYFYWYRQILGQKVEFLVSFYNNEISEKSEIFDDQFSVERPDGSNFTLKIRSTKLEDSAMYFCATPEGAKSNNEQFFGPGTRLTVL.